This T cell receptor (beta chain) was captured by sequencing in a study of blood T cell repertoires in COVID-19 (dated by TCRdb to 2018 to 2021). Study-wide context: The collaborator samples originated in the United States, Italy and Spain and spanned the acute and convalescent phases of COVID-19. The material from the prospective study consisted of cDNA or gDNA derived from T cells, B-cell-depleted T cells, or PBMCs. Subjects who had been exposed to COVID-19, were actively infected with it, or had recovered from it provided the deeply sampled blood TCRbeta repertoires that made up the dataset. The repertoires were released in a freely available public database meant as a resource for research on the immune response to SARS-CoV-2. Samples were obtained from the ongoing ImmuneRACE study (first 160 participants) and from 1,254 subjects provided by 6 global collaborators. A de-identified subject ID, COVID-19 status, age in years and sex were almost always included in the sample metadata. Where HLA class I and class II types were available, the types were taken from metadata supplied by the sample provider, not from assay-based typing.

The germline V gene yields SNHLY for CDR1 and FYNNEI for CDR2. Relative to germline, V is 4 bases shorter and J is 7 bases shorter, with 5 bases between their ends. Measured from the cysteine to the phenylalanine, the CDR3 is 11 residues long. Only the CDR3 portion is preserved as DNA: 33 bases, with reading frame beginning at the first base. Samples from volunteer blood donors who had recovered from COVID-19 were contributed by a second Seattle source. Collaborating institutions collected whole blood in K2EDTA tubes following their own protocols. Collaborator samples were shipped for TCRbeta analysis as frozen whole blood, isolated PBMCs, or DNA extracted from either sample type. Study-wide conclusions, independent of this receptor: How much clinical and demographic metadata was included differed by source and by participant, and the metadata was provided uncurated.

A remark on this clone: Its antigen is still unknown. No much larger clone is present one base from it, and per-base qualities are unavailable.

The immunoSEQ Assay, a bias-controlled multiplex PCR, was used to amplify TCRbeta CDR3 regions from genomic DNA. Under the source paper's analysis protocol: The number of nucleated cells in each sample was estimated by amplification of reference gene primers within the assay. Sequence reads were collapsed and filtered to measure the absolute abundance of every unique TCRbeta CDR3 rearrangement. For each sample, productive Simpson clonality was calculated as the square root of Simpson's diversity index across productive rearrangements. Not all clones reach the TCRdb copy of this immuneACCESS table, which keeps in-frame sequences only. Checked studies attribute under half of the gap to unresolved V genes and leave the rest unexplained. The DNA was the basis for D and trimming; V, J and clone size are from that table. This sample gives 150,000 or so clones in total; roughly 86% of them show up just once. The top ten clonotypes cover less than 9% of the sample.

The TCR was taken from a man aged 35 to 55 who had recovered from COVID-19. The material sequenced was peripheral blood. The chain is encoded by TRBV2 joined to TRBJ2-1, with TRBD2 tentatively as D gene (5 bases match). The DNA is as follows: TGTGCCAGCAGTGGAGGGAATGAGCAGTTCTTC. This translates into CASSGGNEQFF.